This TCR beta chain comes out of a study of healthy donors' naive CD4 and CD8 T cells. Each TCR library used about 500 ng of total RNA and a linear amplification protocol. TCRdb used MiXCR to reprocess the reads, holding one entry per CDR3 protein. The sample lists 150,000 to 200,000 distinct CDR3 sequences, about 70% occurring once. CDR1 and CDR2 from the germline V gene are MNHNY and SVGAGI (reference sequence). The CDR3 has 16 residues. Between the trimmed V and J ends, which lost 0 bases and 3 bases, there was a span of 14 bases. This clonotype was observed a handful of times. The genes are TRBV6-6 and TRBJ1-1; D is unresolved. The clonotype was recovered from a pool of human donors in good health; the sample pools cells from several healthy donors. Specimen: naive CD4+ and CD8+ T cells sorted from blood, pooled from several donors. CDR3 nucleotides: TGTGCCAGCAGTTACTCACGGGCCCCCTTGGACACTGAAGCTTTCTTT. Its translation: CASSYSRAPLDTEAFF.